The source of this T cell receptor beta chain is a study of lymphopenia after photon versus proton radiotherapy. With V trimmed by 4 bases and J by 6 bases, 6 bases remained unmatched. The germline V gene encodes CDR1 SGHKS and CDR2 YYEKEE (reference sequence). The CDR3 has 14 residues. Data came from immunoSEQ multiplex PCR; TCRdb stores just in-frame clones and leaves some out. The sample consists of some 76,000 clones, 85% to 95% of them appearing once. Study conclusions and caveats: Oligoclonal CD8+ Temra expansion after nadir drove photon patients' diversity drop. In patients who died, overall survival fell as post-nadir TCR diversity dropped more. Photon-treated patients lost naive T cells and TCR diversity; proton-treated stayed stable.

Of note for this clone: Its antigen remains unknown.

The receptor was derived from a woman in her thirties or forties with cholangiocarcinoma. Sequencing used peripheral blood, obtained from a patient treated with photon-based radiotherapy. J is TRBJ2-1 and V is TRBV5-5, with 8 positions matching TRBD1. The CDR3, as DNA: TGTGCCAGCAGCGGCGGGACAGGTCGCAATGAGCAGTTCTTC. It is translated as CASSGGTGRNEQFF.